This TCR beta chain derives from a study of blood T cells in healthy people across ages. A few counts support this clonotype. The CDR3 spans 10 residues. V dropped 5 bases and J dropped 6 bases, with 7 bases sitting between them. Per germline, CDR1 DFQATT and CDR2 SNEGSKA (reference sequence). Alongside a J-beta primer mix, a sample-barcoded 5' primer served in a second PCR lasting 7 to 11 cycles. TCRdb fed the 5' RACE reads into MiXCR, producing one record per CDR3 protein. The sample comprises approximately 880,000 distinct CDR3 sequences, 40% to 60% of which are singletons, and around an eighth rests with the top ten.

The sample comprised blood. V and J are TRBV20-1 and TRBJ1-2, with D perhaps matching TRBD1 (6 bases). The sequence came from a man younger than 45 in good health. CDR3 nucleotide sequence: TGCAGTGCTTACAGGGATGGCTACACCTTC. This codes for CSAYRDGYTF.